These 23 T cell receptor beta chains were all obtained from the same sample, sequenced in a study of blood T cell repertoires in COVID-19. Method: immunoSEQ multiplex PCR; TCRdb's copy keeps in-frame clones and lacks some. The sample consists of about 370,000 clones, around 89% of them appearing once. The sample comprised PBMCs or T cells enriched from blood (not recorded which). The receptors derive from a man aged 18-30 years who had recovered from COVID-19.

V gene TRBV3-1 (or the pseudogene TRBV3-2) combines with J gene TRBJ2-7; 8 nucleotides align to TRBD1. The CDR3 consists of 16 residues. CDR1 is LGHDT, CDR2 YNNKEL, per germline (reference sequence). The V gene end was trimmed by 3 bases and the J gene end by 4 bases; junction bases not matched to a gene: 11. The CDR3 DNA reads as TGTGCCAGCAGCCAGCGGGACCGGGACAGGCCTTACGAGCAGTACTTC. It yields the protein CASSQRDRDRPYEQYF.

This chain joins TRBV18 and TRBJ1-1; D possibly corresponds to TRBD1 (6 bases). The length of the CDR3 is 14 residues. CDR1 KGHSH and CDR2 LQKENI come from the germline V gene. V was shortened by 3 bases and J by 1 base, with 9 bases between the two germline ends. The CDR3 nucleotides are TGTGCCAGCTCACCCCAAGGGGGGAACACTGAAGCTTTCTTT. Translating gives CASSPQGGNTEAFF.

This clone came up once. The chain links TRBV3-1 (or the pseudogene TRBV3-2) to TRBJ1-2; perhaps TRBD1 as D (6 bases). V was trimmed by 1 base and J by 4 bases, leaving 13 bases between them. The CDR3 covers 15 residues. CDR1 is LGHDT and CDR2 is YNNKEL in the germline V gene (reference sequence). CDR3: CASSQGQGPGYGYTF. The DNA for the CDR3 is TGTGCCAGCAGCCAAGGGCAGGGGCCAGGCTATGGCTACACCTTC.

This rearrangement joins TRBV25-1 to TRBJ1-2; D is perhaps TRBD1 (5 bases). This CDR3 contains 13 residues. Germline-derived CDR1 and CDR2 are MGHDK and SYGVNS. V was trimmed by 8 bases and J by 8 bases, leaving 18 bases between them. CDR3 in DNA: TGTGCCAGCCTTCGTTACGAGTCAGGGGGCTACACCTTC. Translating it yields CASLRYESGGYTF.

In its sample, this clone was seen once. The V and J genes are TRBV5-4 and TRBJ2-5; TRBD2 might be the D (5 bases). The ends were cut back, 0 bases at V and 5 bases at J, with 14 bases in the middle. Germline CDR1 SGHNT, CDR2 YYREEE (reference sequence). The length of the CDR3 is 15 residues. The CDR3 DNA is TGTGCCAGCAGCTTGGGAGCCGAACTAGAGGAGACCCAGTACTTC. As protein: CASSLGAELEETQYF.

The chain combines TRBV11-3 with TRBJ2-1, with 8 bases that match TRBD2. V lost 5 bases, J lost 0 bases, and 12 bases stayed unmatched. CDR1 and CDR2 from the germline V gene are SGHNT and YENEEA. CDR3 size: 18 residues. The CDR3 protein is CASSHPSGGGSSYNEQFF. CDR3 DNA sequence: TGTGCCAGCAGCCACCCTTCGGGAGGGGGAAGCTCCTACAATGAGCAGTTCTTC.

This chain connects TRBV2 to TRBJ2-2; 8 bases agree with TRBD1. V gave up 7 bases and J gave up 4 bases; unmatched junction bases: 8. Germline V gives CDR1 SNHLY, CDR2 FYNNEI. The CDR3 sequence is 15 residues long. As DNA, the CDR3 is TGTGCCAGCATGATCGCAGGGGGCTTCACCGGGGAGCTGTTTTTT. Translated: CASMIAGGFTGELFF.

This clone was counted a single time. The V and J genes are TRBV5-6 and TRBJ2-7, with D perhaps matching TRBD2 (6 bases). The CDR3 is 16 residues long. Trimming cost V 0 bases and J 3 bases, with 16 bases left between them. Germline V gene sequence: CDR1 SGHDT, CDR2 YYEEEE. The CDR3, as DNA: TGTGCCAGCAGCTTGGCCCGCCGGGGGTTCAACTACGAGCAGTACTTC. Amino acid sequence: CASSLARRGFNYEQYF. The whole variable domain, filled in from reference TRBV5-6 and TRBJ2-7, reads DAGVTQSPTHLIKTRGQQVTLRCSPKSGHDTVSWYQQALGQGPQFIFQYYEEEERQRGNFPDRFSGHQFPNYSSELNVNALLLGDSALYLCASSLARRGFNYEQYFGPGTRLTVT.

The V and J genes are TRBV4-2 and TRBJ2-2; D remains ambiguous. The V and J ends lost 3 bases and 0 bases respectively, with 14 bases between them. CDR1 is LGHNA, CDR2 YNFKEQ, per germline. The CDR3 contains 17 residues. This chain's CDR3 is CASSQSSSVPNTGELFF. The CDR3 coding sequence is TGTGCCAGCAGCCAGTCGAGTTCGGTCCCGAACACCGGGGAGCTGTTTTTT.

The chain links TRBV28 to TRBJ2-7; D is perhaps TRBD2 (6 bases). CDR3 length: 12 amino acids. CDR1 is MDHEN, CDR2 SYDVKM, per germline. V was shortened by 7 bases and J by 4 bases, with 11 bases between the two germline ends. CDR3 loop: CASMEGHYEQYF. For the CDR3, the DNA is TGTGCCAGCATGGAGGGGCATTACGAGCAGTACTTC. Complete variable domain (other parts from reference TRBV28 and TRBJ2-7): DVKVTQSSRYLVKRTGEKVFLECVQDMDHENMFWYRQDPGLGLRLIYFSYDVKMKEKGDIPEGYSVSREKKERFSLILESASTNQTSMYLCASMEGHYEQYFGPGTRLTVT.

The chain employs TRBV6-5 and TRBJ1-6; TRBD1 matches 7 bases. With 5 bases clipped from V and 10 bases from J, the junction kept 8 bases outside the gene matches. The germline V gene encodes CDR1 MNHEY and CDR2 SVGAGI. This CDR3 comprises 14 residues. The chain's CDR3 is CASSPPGGRSPLHF. The CDR3 coding sequence is TGTGCCAGCAGTCCCCCAGGGGGAAGATCACCCCTCCACTTT.

This clone was seen more than once but under ten times. The V gene is TRBV29-1, the J gene TRBJ1-1; 8 positions agree with TRBD1. Unmatched junction bases numbered 6, after V lost 6 bases and J lost 0 bases. Looked up from germline, CDR1 is SQVTM and CDR2 is ANQGSEA. The CDR3 length is 14 residues. The CDR3, as DNA: TGCAGCGTAGGGGGGACAGGACTGAACACTGAAGCTTTCTTT. Translation: CSVGGTGLNTEAFF.

The chain combines TRBV28 with TRBJ2-7; no firm D call. V dropped 5 bases and J dropped 2 bases, with 13 bases sitting between them. CDR1 MDHEN and CDR2 SYDVKM come from the germline V gene. The CDR3 consists of 14 residues. In DNA, the CDR3 is TGTGCCAGCAGTCGACTCCTGAACCCCTACGAGCAGTACTTC. It is translated as CASSRLLNPYEQYF.

This sequence joins TRBV7-9 and TRBJ2-7, with TRBD2 matching 11 bases. CDR1 SEHNR and CDR2 FQNEAQ come from the germline V gene (reference sequence). This CDR3 contains 16 residues. Trimming removed 3 bases from V and 0 bases from J; junction bases left unmatched: 4. CDR3 DNA sequence: TGTGCCAGCAGCTTTAGCGGGAGGGACATCTCCTACGAGCAGTACTTC. It codes for CASSFSGRDISYEQYF.

The chain combines TRBV7-9 with TRBJ2-1; 12 bases agree with TRBD2. The CDR3 is made up of 16 amino acids. V was pared by 2 bases and J by 7 bases, with 6 bases of the junction left unmatched. CDR1 is SEHNR, CDR2 FQNEAQ, per germline (reference sequence). CDR3 sequence: CASSLTGTSGWNEQFF. The CDR3 DNA reads as TGTGCCAGCAGCTTAACCGGGACTAGCGGGTGGAATGAGCAGTTCTTC.

This clone was seen a single time. The rearrangement links TRBV6-5 to TRBJ1-1, with 7 bases identical to TRBD1. The CDR3 covers 15 residues. Per germline, CDR1 MNHEY and CDR2 SVGAGI. The V gene end was trimmed by 0 bases and the J gene end by 1 base; junction bases not matched to a gene: 2. This CDR3 is CASSYSQGKNTEAFF. DNA of the CDR3: TGTGCCAGCAGTTACTCACAGGGGAAGAACACTGAAGCTTTCTTT.

The V gene is TRBV19, the J gene TRBJ2-7; 11 nucleotides match TRBD1. The CDR3 spans 15 residues. V shed 4 bases and J 6 bases; nucleotides not matched to a gene: 8. From germline, CDR1 is LNHDA and CDR2 SQIVND (reference sequence). The CDR3 loop is CASSTSGTGGGEQYF. The CDR3 nucleotides are TGTGCCAGTAGTACCTCCGGGACAGGGGGAGGCGAGCAGTACTTC.

The DNA of the CDR3 is TGTGCCAGCAGCTCCGAACTAGCGGGAGTATCCGATACGCAGTATTTT. Amino acids: CASSSELAGVSDTQYF. V is TRBV7-2 and J is TRBJ2-3; 11 bases map to TRBD2. The J segment lost 6 bases and the V segment lost 4 bases, leaving 9 bases of the junction unmatched. The germline V gene encodes CDR1 SGHTA and CDR2 FQGNSA. This CDR3 has 16 residues.

This chain uses TRBV7-3 with TRBJ1-1, with a tentative D call TRBD1 (5 bases). This CDR3 region has 13 residues. Trimming cost V 4 bases and J 6 bases, with 12 bases left between them. Germline CDR1 is SGHTA and CDR2 is FQGTGA. CDR3 sequence: CASSSGYGAEAFF. The CDR3 DNA reads TGTGCCAGCAGCTCAGGGTATGGGGCTGAAGCTTTCTTT. Complete variable domain (other parts from reference TRBV7-3 and TRBJ1-1): GAGVSQTPSNKVTEKGKYVELRCDPISGHTALYWYRQSLGQGPEFLIYFQGTGAADDSGLPNDRFFAVRPEGSVSTLKIQRTERGDSAVYLCASSSGYGAEAFFGQGTRLTVV.

J is TRBJ1-5 and V is TRBV4-2; D remains ambiguous. The V end lost 0 bases, the J end lost 3 bases, and 9 bases lay between the germline ends. CDR1 is LGHNA, CDR2 YNFKEQ, per germline. The CDR3 covers 15 residues. This CDR3 reads CASSQEAGDNQPQHF. The DNA for the CDR3 is TGTGCCAGCAGCCAAGAGGCCGGAGACAATCAGCCCCAGCATTTT.

This clone has just one count. Compared with germline, one end of the junction differs, possibly owing to a read error. The gene calls are TRBV19 and TRBJ1-1, with TRBD1 as a possible D gene (5 bases). Germline CDR1 is LNHDA and CDR2 is SQIVND (reference sequence). The length of the CDR3 is 14 residues. The CDR3 loop is CANSYRGGNTEAFF. DNA of the CDR3: TGTGCCAATAGTTACCGCGGGGGGAACACTGAAGCTTTCTTT.

The rearrangement uses TRBV7-2 and TRBJ2-7; TRBD1 agrees at 7 bases. The trim removed 5 bases at V and 2 bases at J, leaving 3 bases unmatched. The CDR3 totals 13 residues. Per germline, CDR1 SGHTA and CDR2 FQGNSA. Here the CDR3 reads CASSIDRAYEQYF. DNA of the CDR3: TGTGCCAGCAGCATTGACAGGGCCTACGAGCAGTACTTC.

The chain links TRBV7-2 to TRBJ2-7; 8 nucleotides match TRBD1. Trimming cost V 1 base and J 2 bases; bases outside gene matches: 4. The CDR3 totals 15 residues. The germline V gene encodes CDR1 SGHTA and CDR2 FQGNSA. CDR3 sequence (DNA): TGTGCCAGCAGCTTAGGGGACAGGATTACCTACGAGCAGTACTTC. It specifies CASSLGDRITYEQYF.